The clone carrying this TCR beta chain was picked up many times. Its antigen is unidentified. The source of the sample is a study of early T cells in non-severe SARS-CoV-2 infection. Study-level points and caveats: Missing private and CD4 specificities, VDJdb matching favored anti-spike CD8 responses.

This CDR3 has 13 amino acids. Unmatched junction bases numbered 4, after V lost 5 bases and J lost 4 bases. Per germline, CDR1 SGHTA and CDR2 FQGNSA. Individual cDNA molecules carried attached unique molecular identifiers. TCRdb reprocessed the 5' RACE reads with MiXCR, giving one entry per CDR3 protein. The sample yields under 25,000 distinct CDR3 sequences, roughly 4.3% seen once. The sequence was collected from an adult who was a healthcare worker with PCR-confirmed SARS-CoV-2 infection or an uninfected control (not recorded which). Input material: whole blood. This chain uses TRBV7-2 with TRBJ1-1; TRBD1 aligns across 7 bases. In nucleotides, the CDR3 is TGTGCCAGCAGCCTAGGGGGCCGCACTGAAGCTTTCTTT. Protein: CASSLGGRTEAFF.